The next 20 T cell receptor beta chains were all read from a single sample in a study of PD-1 blockade in classical Hodgkin lymphoma. The protocol was immunoSEQ multiplex PCR, while the TCRdb copy is restricted to in-frame clones and leaves out a portion. The sample consists of 40,000 to 60,000 clones, just under 75% of them appearing once. Every single patient, without exception, relapsed after autologous stem cell transplantation, and brentuximab vedotin exposure varied. The specimen was peripheral blood mononuclear cells (PBMCs), collected before the second cycle of nivolumab. These TCRs come from a human donor with classical Hodgkin lymphoma.

This chain joins TRBV7-9 and TRBJ1-6; a possible D gene is TRBD1 (5 bases). The CDR3 loop spans 14 amino acids. Trimming stripped 3 bases from V and 10 bases from J, with 13 bases between. CDR1 is SEHNR and CDR2 is FQNEAQ in the germline V gene (reference sequence). The CDR3 reads CASSLGGVQSPLHF. The CDR3 DNA is TGTGCCAGCAGCTTGGGGGGGGTTCAATCACCCCTCCACTTT.

The rearrangement joins TRBV30 to TRBJ1-1, with D maybe TRBD1 (5 bases). This CDR3 is 12 amino acids long. The germline V and J ends were trimmed by 1 base and 8 bases, with 11 bases remaining between them. CDR1 is GTSNPN, CDR2 SVGIG, per germline (reference sequence). CDR3 sequence reads: CAWSAGRGEAFF. CDR3 bases: TGTGCCTGGAGTGCCGGTCGGGGGGAAGCTTTCTTT.

In DNA form, the CDR3 reads TGTGCCAGCAGCGCCCGGGAGCGGAGCGGGGAGACCCAGTACTTC. Protein sequence: CASSARERSGETQYF. This chain joins TRBV9 and TRBJ2-5, with a tentative D call TRBD2 (6 bases). This CDR3 is 15 amino acids long. Germline-derived CDR1 and CDR2 are SGDLS and YYNGEE. V lost 3 bases and J 5 bases, leaving 17 bases between the germline ends.

The V gene is TRBV4-1, the J gene TRBJ1-5; D possibly corresponds to TRBD1 (5 bases). The V end lost 4 bases, the J end lost 4 bases, and 11 bases lay between the germline ends. The CDR3 totals 14 residues. Germline values: CDR1 MGHRA, CDR2 YSYEKL. CDR3 residues: CASSPQGVNQPQHF. The CDR3 DNA is TGCGCCAGCAGCCCCCAGGGCGTGAATCAGCCCCAGCATTTT.

J is TRBJ2-2 and V is TRBV29-1; the D is unclear. This CDR3 has 13 amino acids. Between the trimmed V and J ends, which lost 4 bases and 3 bases, there was a span of 9 bases. Germline V lookup: CDR1 SQVTM, CDR2 ANQGSEA. CDR3 DNA: TGCAGCGTTGTCCGCCAGTACACCGGGGAGCTGTTTTTT. This codes for CSVVRQYTGELFF.

The chain uses TRBV7-3 and TRBJ1-5, with D tentatively TRBD1 (5 bases). Trimming stripped 2 bases from V and 2 bases from J, with 7 bases between. Germline lookup yields CDR1 SGHTA and CDR2 FQGTGA. The length of the CDR3 is 14 residues. CDR3 protein: CASSLGGGNQPQHF. For the CDR3, the DNA is TGTGCCAGCAGCTTAGGAGGGGGCAATCAGCCCCAGCATTTT.

The rearrangement links TRBV5-1 to TRBJ2-3; D may be TRBD2 (6 bases). Germline values: CDR1 SGHRS, CDR2 YFSETQ. The germline V and J ends were trimmed by 2 bases and 0 bases, with 10 bases remaining between them. The CDR3 loop spans 15 amino acids. This chain's CDR3 is CASSFRLASTDTQYF. In nucleotides, the CDR3 is TGCGCCAGCAGCTTTAGGCTAGCGAGCACAGATACGCAGTATTTT.

The chain carries TRBV18 and TRBJ1-1; D not certain. The germline V gene has CDR1 KGHSH and CDR2 LQKENI. V was shortened by 0 bases and J by 3 bases, with 14 bases between the two germline ends. There are 16 residues in the CDR3. The CDR3 reads CASSPPGGSSDTEAFF. The CDR3 DNA reads TGTGCCAGCTCACCACCCGGAGGGAGCTCTGACACTGAAGCTTTCTTT. Full variable domain (missing parts from reference TRBV18 and TRBJ1-1): NAGVMQNPRHLVRRRGQEARLRCSPMKGHSHVYWYRQLPEEGLKFMVYLQKENIIDESGMPKERFSAEFPKEGPSILRIQQVVRGDSAAYFCASSPPGGSSDTEAFFGQGTRLTVV.

The chain employs TRBV19 and TRBJ1-3, with unresolved D. The CDR3 extends over 16 amino acids. The V and J ends lost 3 bases and 0 bases respectively, with 12 bases between them. Germline CDR1 and CDR2: LNHDA and SQIVND (reference sequence). CDR3: CASSIRQTRSGNTIYF. DNA for the CDR3: TGTGCCAGTAGTATCCGGCAGACCCGCTCTGGAAACACCATATATTTT.

V and J are TRBV4-1 and TRBJ1-3, with D perhaps matching TRBD1 (5 bases). V gave up 2 bases and J gave up 4 bases, with 15 bases separating them. The CDR3 has 16 residues. Germline lookup yields CDR1 MGHRA and CDR2 YSYEKL. In DNA form, the CDR3 reads TGCGCCAGCAGCCAACCCCCCGCGGCAGGGGGAAACACCATATATTTT. Protein product: CASSQPPAAGGNTIYF.

CDR3: CASSPGILNTEAFF. CDR3 nucleotide sequence: TGTGCCAGCAGTCCGGGGATTTTGAACACTGAAGCTTTCTTT. The J gene is TRBJ1-1, the V gene TRBV6-6, with D hard to call. The germline V and J ends were trimmed by 5 bases and 0 bases, with 10 bases remaining between them. The germline CDR1 and CDR2 sequences are MNHNY and SVGAGI (reference sequence). This CDR3 spans 14 amino acids.

Points on this clone: One end of the junction does not line up with germline, which may come from a read error. The chain links TRBV11-2 to TRBJ2-7; 10 bases line up with TRBD2. CDR3 length: 13 amino acids. Per the germline V gene, CDR1 is SGHAT and CDR2 is FQNNGV. The DNA of the CDR3 is TGTGCCAGCAGCTCACTAGCGGGACCCGCCAGTCGGTTC. The encoded protein is CASSSLAGPASRF.

The rearrangement joins TRBV30 to TRBJ1-4; no firm D call. Germline V gives CDR1 GTSNPN, CDR2 SVGIG (reference sequence). The CDR3 is 14 amino acids. Trimming removed 1 base at V and 11 bases at J, with 17 bases between. CDR3 nucleotides: TGTGCCTGGAGTGCGCCGAGATTGGTGTCGAAACTGTTTTTT. Encoded protein: CAWSAPRLVSKLFF.

The rearrangement joins TRBV6-6 to TRBJ1-2; perhaps TRBD1 as D (6 bases). There are 11 residues in the CDR3. V lost 6 bases and J 11 bases, leaving 13 bases between the germline ends. The germline V gene has CDR1 MNHNY and CDR2 SVGAGI (reference sequence). CDR3 in DNA: TGTGCCAGCAGATCGACACAGGGTTACACCTTC. The encoded protein is CASRSTQGYTF.

In this sample, this clone turned up a few times. The CDR3 spells CASSLSFGRLLSKEGAGETQYF. The CDR3 DNA reads as TGTGCCAGCAGTTTATCTTTCGGAAGGCTTCTCTCCAAAGAAGGGGCCGGAGAGACCCAGTACTTC. V and J are TRBV27 and TRBJ2-5, with a possible D match to TRBD1 (5 bases). The germline V gene encodes CDR1 MNHEY and CDR2 SMNVEV (reference sequence). The CDR3 is 22 amino acids. Trimming took off 0 bases at V and 4 bases at J, with 33 bases between the two ends.

The V gene is TRBV6-5, the J gene TRBJ1-4, with TRBD1 as a possible D gene (5 bases). V was pared by 5 bases and J by 5 bases, with 15 bases between. Germline-derived CDR1 and CDR2 are MNHEY and SVGAGI. This CDR3 is 15 amino acids long. CDR3 in amino acids: CASSLSGLGNEKLFF. CDR3 nucleotides: TGTGCCAGCAGTCTATCAGGGCTGGGGAATGAAAAACTGTTTTTT.

The rearrangement joins TRBV13 to TRBJ1-2, with TRBD1 matching over 9 bases. The CDR3 sequence is 15 residues long. CDR1 PRHDT and CDR2 FYEKMQ come from the germline V gene (reference sequence). The J segment lost 3 bases and the V segment lost 3 bases, leaving 5 bases of the junction unmatched. The CDR3 reads CASSFRTGDYYGYTF. The CDR3, as DNA: TGTGCCAGCAGCTTCAGGACAGGGGACTACTATGGCTACACCTTC.

This rearrangement joins TRBV30 to TRBJ1-1, with 7 bases lining up with TRBD1. The CDR3 contains 13 residues. The germline CDR1 and CDR2 sequences are GTSNPN and SVGIG (reference sequence). The junction had 0 bases not matched to a gene; V was cut back by 1 base and J by 1 base. The CDR3 nucleotides read TGTGCCTGGAGTGGACAGGGGAACACTGAAGCTTTCTTT. Residues: CAWSGQGNTEAFF.

The V and J genes are TRBV19 and TRBJ2-7; D not resolved. Looked up from germline, CDR1 is LNHDA and CDR2 is SQIVND (reference sequence). The V gene lost 7 bases and the J gene lost 7 bases, with 14 bases spanning the gap. The CDR3 is 12 amino acids. CDR3 in amino acids: CASTPESGEQYF. The DNA for the CDR3 is TGTGCCAGTACCCCTGAGTCGGGTGAGCAGTACTTC. Filled out from reference TRBV19 and TRBJ2-7, the complete variable domain reads DGGITQSPKYLFRKEGQNVTLSCEQNLNHDAMYWYRQDPGQGLRLIYYSQIVNDFQKGDIAEGYSVSREKKESFPLTVTSAQKNPTAFYLCASTPESGEQYFGPGTRLTVT.

This chain uses TRBV7-9 with TRBJ2-5; D could derive from TRBD1 or TRBD2 (5 bases each). Germline lookup yields CDR1 SEHNR and CDR2 FQNEAQ (reference sequence). Trimming removed 2 bases at V and 4 bases at J, with 20 bases between. The CDR3 contains 17 residues. The CDR3 sequence: CASSLSRAQGAGETQYF. CDR3 sequence (DNA): TGTGCCAGCAGCTTATCGAGGGCTCAAGGGGCGGGAGAGACCCAGTACTTC.